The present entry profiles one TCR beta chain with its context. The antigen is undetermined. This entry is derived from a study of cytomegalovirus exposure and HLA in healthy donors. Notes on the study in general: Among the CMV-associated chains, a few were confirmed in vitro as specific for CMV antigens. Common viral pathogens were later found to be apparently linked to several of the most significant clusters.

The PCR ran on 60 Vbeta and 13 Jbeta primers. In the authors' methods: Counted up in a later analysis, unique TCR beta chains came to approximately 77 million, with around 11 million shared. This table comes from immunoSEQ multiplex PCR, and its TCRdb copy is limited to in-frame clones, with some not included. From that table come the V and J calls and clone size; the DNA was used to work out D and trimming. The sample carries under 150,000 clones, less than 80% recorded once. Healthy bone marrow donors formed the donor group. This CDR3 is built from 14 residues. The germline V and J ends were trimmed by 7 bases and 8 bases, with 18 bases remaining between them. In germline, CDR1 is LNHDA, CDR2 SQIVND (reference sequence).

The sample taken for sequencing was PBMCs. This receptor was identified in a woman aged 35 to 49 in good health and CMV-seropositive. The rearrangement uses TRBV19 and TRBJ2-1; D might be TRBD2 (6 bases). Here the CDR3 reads CASKPTSTFDEQFF. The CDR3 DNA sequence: TGTGCCAGTAAACCCACTAGCACCTTTGATGAGCAGTTCTTC.